What follows are 26 T cell receptor beta chains derived from one specimen sequenced in a study of blood T cells in healthy people across ages. It was with a sample-barcoded 5' primer and a J-beta primer mix that a second PCR of about 6 to 12 cycles was run. TCRdb ran MiXCR on the 5' RACE reads and lists one entry per CDR3 protein. The profile covers about 580,000 distinct CDR3 sequences, with 47% appearing a single time and 20% to 25% taken by the ten largest. Sequenced sample: blood. These receptors all stem from a man of 80 years or more in good health.

The chain employs TRBV6-5 and TRBJ2-2; D remains ambiguous. CDR1 and CDR2 (germline): MNHEY, SVGAGI. V was cut by 10 bases and J by 6 bases, with 18 bases left in between. CDR3 length: 14 residues. The chain's CDR3 is CANCPRMGSGELFF. In DNA form, the CDR3 reads TGTGCCAACTGTCCCCGAATGGGGTCCGGGGAGCTGTTTTTT.

CDR3 in amino acids: CAWSAGGRETQYF. CDR3 nucleotides: TGTGCCTGGAGTGCAGGGGGTAGAGAGACCCAGTACTTC. The rearrangement joins TRBV30 to TRBJ2-5; 7 bases are shared with TRBD1. V trimming: 1 base; J trimming: 4 bases; junction bases outside the gene matches: 3. The germline V gene encodes CDR1 GTSNPN and CDR2 SVGIG (reference sequence). CDR3 length: 13 amino acids.

This clonotype occurred a few times. The gene calls are TRBV9 and TRBJ2-5; D perhaps matches TRBD1 (6 bases). Germline loops: CDR1 SGDLS, CDR2 YYNGEE. Trimming took 0 bases from V and 2 from J, leaving 14 bases between them. The CDR3 is 16 amino acids. The CDR3 loop is CASSVGGRVLQETQYF. The CDR3 nucleotides read TGTGCCAGCAGCGTAGGGGGGCGCGTGTTACAAGAGACCCAGTACTTC.

The chain couples TRBV29-1 to TRBJ1-2, with D perhaps TRBD1 (6 bases). Trimming took off 4 bases at V and 3 bases at J, with 12 bases between the two ends. The germline gives CDR1 SQVTM, CDR2 ANQGSEA. This CDR3 region has 13 residues. In DNA, the CDR3 is TGCAGCGTTGTTGGGGGGCTGGACTATGGCTACACCTTC. The encoded protein is CSVVGGLDYGYTF.

This clonotype was seen more than once but under ten times. This chain uses TRBV7-3 with TRBJ2-2; 12 nucleotides line up with TRBD2. The CDR3 has 16 amino acids. The V gene end was trimmed by 3 bases and the J gene end by 4 bases; junction bases not matched to a gene: 3. The germline V gene has CDR1 SGHTA and CDR2 FQGTGA. CDR3 region: CASSFLAGGPTGELFF. The DNA for the CDR3 is TGTGCCAGCAGCTTTCTAGCGGGGGGGCCCACCGGGGAGCTGTTTTTT.

V gene TRBV20-1 combines with J gene TRBJ2-7; 11 bases fit TRBD2. With V trimmed by 3 bases and J by 5 bases, 6 bases remained unmatched. The CDR3 totals 14 residues. Germline V gives CDR1 DFQATT, CDR2 SNEGSKA (reference sequence). The CDR3 reads CSARPGTSGNEQYF. The CDR3, as DNA: TGCAGTGCTAGGCCCGGGACTAGCGGAAACGAGCAGTACTTC.

This sequence joins TRBV7-9 and TRBJ2-5, with 8 bases matching TRBD2. Per germline, CDR1 SEHNR and CDR2 FQNEAQ (reference sequence). CDR3 length: 15 amino acids. With V trimmed by 3 bases and J by 0 bases, 3 bases remained unmatched. The CDR3 spells CASSFSGGYQETQYF. Written as DNA, the CDR3 is TGTGCCAGCAGCTTCTCGGGGGGGTACCAAGAGACCCAGTACTTC.

The CDR3 coding sequence is TGCGCCAGCAGCCAAGTCAGGACAGGGGATTTCACAGATACGCAGTATTTT. It yields the protein CASSQVRTGDFTDTQYF. The chain has TRBV4-1 and TRBJ2-3, with TRBD1 matching 9 bases. Per germline, CDR1 MGHRA and CDR2 YSYEKL. J gave up 2 bases and V 1 base, and 7 bases lay outside the gene matches. The CDR3 totals 17 residues.

The chain employs TRBV7-2 and TRBJ2-3; TRBD2 matches 9 bases. V trimming: 9 bases; J trimming: 2 bases; junction bases outside the gene matches: 3. Germline CDR1 reads SGHTA; CDR2 reads FQGNSA. This CDR3 region has 13 residues. Written as DNA, the CDR3 is TGTGCCAGTAGCGGGAGTCTCACAGATACGCAGTATTTT. It yields the protein CASSGSLTDTQYF. The entire variable domain, with the rest obtained from reference TRBV7-2 and TRBJ2-3, is as follows: GAGVSQSPSNKVTEKGKDVELRCDPISGHTALYWYRQSLGQGLEFLIYFQGNSAPDKSGLPSDRFSAERTGGSVSTLTIQRTQQEDSAVYLCASSGSLTDTQYFGPGTRLTVL.

For this clonotype: Compared with germline, one end of the junction differs, possibly owing to a read error. The chain employs TRBV6-7 and TRBJ1-2; D perhaps matches TRBD1 (6 bases). TRBV6-7 belongs to the ORF category, with a function that is uncertain. The CDR3 runs to 14 residues. The CDR3 DNA reads as TGTGCCGGCAGGGGCCGACCAGATAACTATGGCTACACCTTC. Protein sequence: CAGRGRPDNYGYTF.

This clonotype came up once. The gene calls are TRBV13 and TRBJ1-2; tentatively, D is TRBD1 (5 bases). V was shortened by 5 bases and J by 4 bases, with 14 bases between the two germline ends. Germline CDR1 reads PRHDT; CDR2 reads FYEKMQ (reference sequence). The CDR3 consists of 14 residues. In DNA form, the CDR3 reads TGTGCCAGCAGCCGCCCCAGGGTCTTCTATGGCTACACCTTC. Translation gives CASSRPRVFYGYTF.

The V gene is TRBV12-3 or TRBV12-4, the J gene TRBJ2-7; TRBD1 is a possible D gene (6 bases). The last part of the DNA fits TRBJ2-5 better; the J call may be wrong. This CDR3 comprises 15 residues. The CDR3 bases are TGTGCCAGCAGCCCCTTAGGGGGTCTCAAAGAGACCCAGTACTTC. Translated: CASSPLGGLKETQYF.

The rearrangement links TRBV27 to TRBJ1-1, with TRBD1 as a possible D gene (6 bases). The V gene's germline CDR1 is MNHEY and CDR2 SMNVEV (reference sequence). The V end was cut by 5 bases, the J end by 6 bases, with 16 bases between. The CDR3 sequence is 14 residues long. The CDR3 DNA sequence: TGTGCCAGCAGTCCTGCTACGGGGGCCCCTGAAGCTTTCTTT. This encodes CASSPATGAPEAFF.

The chain links TRBV9 to TRBJ2-3, with 7 bases matching TRBD2. The CDR3 extends over 16 amino acids. Trimming removed 0 bases from V and 1 base from J; junction bases left unmatched: 5. Looked up from germline, CDR1 is SGDLS and CDR2 is YYNGEE. CDR3: CASSVARLARTDTQYF. The CDR3 DNA follows: TGTGCCAGCAGCGTAGCCCGACTAGCCCGCACAGATACGCAGTATTTT.

There are a few counts of this clonotype. J is TRBJ2-6 and V is TRBV11-1; D might be TRBD2 (5 bases). This CDR3 is 17 amino acids long. Looked up from germline, CDR1 is SGHAT and CDR2 is FQDESV (reference sequence). V lost 1 base, J lost 0 bases, and 10 bases lay in between. CDR3 sequence (DNA): TGTGCCAGCAGCTTAGAAGGACTGTCCTCTGGGGCCAACGTCCTGACTTTC. Encoded protein: CASSLEGLSSGANVLTF.

This clonotype appeared a few times. The chain has TRBV3-1 and TRBJ2-1, with 8 nucleotides matching TRBD2. The CDR3 spans 13 residues. Germline lookup yields CDR1 LGHDT and CDR2 YNNKEL (reference sequence). The J segment lost 8 bases and the V segment lost 10 bases, leaving 10 bases of the junction unmatched. The CDR3 nucleotides read TGTGCCACCGAAACTAGCGGTGGACATGAGCAGTTCTTC. This codes for CATETSGGHEQFF.

This clonotype has just a few counts. The rearrangement uses TRBV5-6 and TRBJ2-7, with D uncertain. The germline V and J ends were trimmed by 1 base and 6 bases, with 5 bases remaining between them. Per the germline V gene, CDR1 is SGHDT and CDR2 is YYEEEE. This CDR3 has 11 residues. The CDR3 protein is CASSLNREQYF. As DNA, the CDR3 is TGTGCCAGCAGCTTGAACCGCGAGCAGTACTTC.

Remarks on this clonotype: A much larger clone is a single base away; this may be a read error. V usage is TRBV10-3 and J usage is TRBJ2-1; 11 nucleotides align to TRBD2. The CDR3 loop spans 17 amino acids. CDR1 is ENHRY and CDR2 is SYGVKD in the germline V gene. V trimming: 8 bases; J trimming: 4 bases; junction bases outside the gene matches: 13. CDR3 in DNA: TGTGCCATCGCACTAGCGGGGGACCCCGGCCCTTACAATGAGCAGTTCTTC. Translating it yields CAIALAGDPGPYNEQFF.

The sample holds a few counts of this clonotype. The chain carries TRBV20-1 and TRBJ1-4, with D perhaps TRBD1 (5 bases). This CDR3 region has 14 residues. V was cut by 6 bases and J by 7 bases, with 18 bases left in between. Germline V CDR1 and CDR2: DFQATT, SNEGSKA (reference sequence). The CDR3 bases are TGCAGTGCCCCCTGGGGGGGGAATCGTGAAAAACTGTTTTTT. Translated: CSAPWGGNREKLFF.

The chain has TRBV18 and TRBJ2-4; unclear D gene. Germline CDR1 reads KGHSH; CDR2 reads LQKENI. V was cut by 0 bases and J by 8 bases, with 8 bases left in between. CDR3 length: 13 residues. This chain's CDR3 is CASSPPDLDIQYF. The CDR3 nucleotides read TGTGCCAGCTCACCACCCGATCTCGACATTCAGTACTTC.

The gene calls are TRBV4-3 and TRBJ1-2; D not certain. Trimming cost V 4 bases and J 4 bases, with 13 bases left between them. Germline CDR1 LGHNA, CDR2 YSLEER. The CDR3 spans 14 residues. The chain's CDR3 is CASSPSGDTYGYTF. CDR3 coding DNA: TGCGCCAGCAGCCCTTCTGGTGACACCTATGGCTACACCTTC.

This clonotype was detected only a few times. The chain has TRBV5-4 and TRBJ2-7; 8 bases line up with TRBD1. The germline V gene has CDR1 SGHNT and CDR2 YYREEE (reference sequence). The CDR3 has 15 amino acids. V lost 4 bases and J lost 2; bases outside the gene matches: 8. The CDR3 protein is CASSRIGQGTYEQYF. DNA for the CDR3: TGTGCCAGCAGCCGCATCGGACAGGGCACCTACGAGCAGTACTTC.

This clonotype was counted a single time. The chain combines TRBV9 with TRBJ1-2, with D unclear. The CDR3 has 13 amino acids. From germline, CDR1 is SGDLS and CDR2 YYNGEE. Trimming removed 3 bases at V and 2 bases at J, with 8 bases between. DNA for the CDR3: TGTGCCAGCAGCGGCCGGGGAAACTATGGCTACACCTTC. It yields the protein CASSGRGNYGYTF.

This clonotype was counted only a few times. The CDR3 coding sequence is TGTGCCAGCAGCCAAGATCCCTCTAGCCTAGGTCGCGAGCAGTACTTC. Protein product: CASSQDPSSLGREQYF. The chain carries TRBV4-2 and TRBJ2-4; possibly TRBD2 for D (5 bases). The DNA end lines up better with TRBJ2-7; the J call may be wrong. CDR1 LGHNA and CDR2 YNFKEQ come from the germline V gene. The CDR3 length is 16 residues.

V and J are TRBV24-1 and TRBJ2-5; possible D gene TRBD2, 7 bases. V lost 0 bases and J lost 13, with 20 bases in between. CDR1 and CDR2 from the germline V gene are KGHDR and SFDVKD. The CDR3 has 15 residues. The CDR3 nucleotides are TGTGCCACCAGTGATTTGTGGGGGGGGCGTAATGAGCGGTACTTC. Translation gives CATSDLWGGRNERYF.

This clonotype was recorded a few times. J is TRBJ2-5 and V is TRBV7-6, with a tentative D call TRBD2 (6 bases). The V end was cut by 3 bases, the J end by 0 bases, with 11 bases between. Looked up from germline, CDR1 is SGHVS and CDR2 is FNYEAQ. The CDR3 runs to 15 residues. CDR3 region: CASSFERGNQETQYF. The CDR3 nucleotides read TGTGCCAGCAGCTTTGAACGGGGGAACCAAGAGACCCAGTACTTC.